This T cell receptor (beta chain) was captured by sequencing in a study of blood T cell repertoires in COVID-19. Trimming pared 2 bases from V and 4 bases from J, leaving 14 bases between. Germline lookup yields CDR1 ENHRY and CDR2 SYGVKD. CDR3 length: 16 residues. Clones were read by immunoSEQ multiplex PCR, and TCRdb kept only the in-frame ones, dropping some. This table holds 260,000 or so clones, roughly 82% found once. The TCR originated in a woman in her 70s with acute or convalescent COVID-19. The sequenced sample was peripheral blood. This chain connects TRBV10-3 to TRBJ2-2; D might be TRBD2 (7 bases). The CDR3 sequence is CAISERGAGSTGELFF. CDR3 nucleotide sequence: TGTGCCATCAGTGAGCGGGGGGCGGGAAGCACCGGGGAGCTGTTTTTT.